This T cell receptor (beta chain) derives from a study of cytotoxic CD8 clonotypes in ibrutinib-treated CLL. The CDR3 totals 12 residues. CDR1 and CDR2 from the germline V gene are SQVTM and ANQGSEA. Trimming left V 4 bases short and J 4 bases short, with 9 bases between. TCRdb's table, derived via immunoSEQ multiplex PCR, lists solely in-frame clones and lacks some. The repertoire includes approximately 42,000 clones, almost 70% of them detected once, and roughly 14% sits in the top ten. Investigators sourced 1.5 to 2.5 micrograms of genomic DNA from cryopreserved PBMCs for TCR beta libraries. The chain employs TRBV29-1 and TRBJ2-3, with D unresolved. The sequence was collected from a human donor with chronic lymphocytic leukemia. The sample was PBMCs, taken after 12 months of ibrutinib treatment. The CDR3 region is CSVAAVSDTQYF. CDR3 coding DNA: TGCAGCGTTGCTGCCGTCTCAGATACGCAGTATTTT.